This is a list of T cell receptor beta chains from one sample in a study of technical replicates of blood from a few donors. Using immunoSEQ multiplex PCR, the repertoire was profiled, and TCRdb retains in-frame clones only, with some absent. The table has some 47,000 clones, approximately 90% seen once. What was sequenced was PBMCs. These receptors were taken from a human donor in good health. Some clones in this sample may be carry-over from other donors' samples. Both conserved end residues are part of each CDR3. D genes are given only for firm matches. Not all rows give a size; the values are once, few, many and, for expanded clones, a class.

d_gene: .
v_gene: TRBV2
abundance: .
j_gene: TRBJ1-5
CDR3aa: CASSEARENQPQHF
CDR3nt: TGTGCCAGCAGTGAAGCGCGGGAGAATCAGCCCCAGCATTTT

d_gene: .
v_gene: TRBV4-1
abundance: .
j_gene: TRBJ2-1
CDR3aa: CASSRGNEQFF
CDR3nt: TGCGCCAGCAGCCGAGGGAATGAGCAGTTCTTC

d_gene: .
v_gene: TRBV2
abundance: .
j_gene: TRBJ1-1
CDR3aa: CASSSASRTEAFF
CDR3nt: TGTGCCAGCAGTAGTGCTAGTCGGACTGAAGCTTTCTTT

d_gene: .
v_gene: TRBV10-3
abundance: .
j_gene: TRBJ1-1
CDR3aa: CAISSREAIEAFF
CDR3nt: TGTGCCATCAGTTCCCGCGAAGCTATTGAAGCTTTCTTT

d_gene: .
v_gene: TRBV7-6
abundance: .
j_gene: TRBJ2-1
CDR3aa: CASSPSSAGVREQFF
CDR3nt: TGTGCCAGCAGCCCCAGTTCGGCAGGGGTGCGTGAGCAGTTCTTC

d_gene: .
v_gene: TRBV5-1
abundance: .
j_gene: TRBJ2-1
CDR3aa: CASSLSGGYNEQFF
CDR3nt: TGCGCCAGCAGTCTTAGCGGCGGATACAATGAGCAGTTCTTC

d_gene: TRBD2
v_gene: TRBV5-1
abundance: few
j_gene: TRBJ2-5
CDR3aa: CASSEGLAGGETQYF
CDR3nt: TGCGCCAGCAGCGAGGGACTAGCGGGAGGAGAGACCCAGTACTTC

d_gene: TRBD2
v_gene: TRBV7-9
abundance: .
j_gene: TRBJ2-5
CDR3aa: CASGGLASETQYF
CDR3nt: TGTGCCAGCGGGGGACTAGCGAGTGAGACCCAGTACTTC

d_gene: TRBD2
v_gene: TRBV5-4
abundance: .
j_gene: TRBJ2-5
CDR3aa: CASSGSVRPAGGRGAQYF
CDR3nt: TGTGCCAGCAGCGGATCAGTGAGACCGGCGGGAGGCCGAGGGGCCCAGTACTTC

d_gene: TRBD1
v_gene: TRBV6-5
abundance: .
j_gene: TRBJ2-7
CDR3aa: CASSSGQGFPYEQYF
CDR3nt: TGTGCCAGCAGTTCGGGACAGGGGTTCCCCTACGAGCAGTACTTC

d_gene: TRBD2
v_gene: TRBV27
abundance: .
j_gene: TRBJ2-7
CDR3aa: CASGLAGGPAYEQYF
CDR3nt: TGTGCCAGCGGACTAGCGGGAGGTCCTGCCTACGAGCAGTACTTC

d_gene: .
v_gene: TRBV7-6
abundance: .
j_gene: TRBJ1-2
CDR3aa: CASSFAPSDGYTF
CDR3nt: TGTGCCAGCAGCTTCGCCCCGTCGGATGGCTACACCTTC

d_gene: .
v_gene: TRBV21-1
abundance: once
j_gene: TRBJ2-7
CDR3aa: CASSNCGSYEQYF
CDR3nt: TGTGCCAGCAGCAACTGCGGTTCCTACGAGCAGTACTTC